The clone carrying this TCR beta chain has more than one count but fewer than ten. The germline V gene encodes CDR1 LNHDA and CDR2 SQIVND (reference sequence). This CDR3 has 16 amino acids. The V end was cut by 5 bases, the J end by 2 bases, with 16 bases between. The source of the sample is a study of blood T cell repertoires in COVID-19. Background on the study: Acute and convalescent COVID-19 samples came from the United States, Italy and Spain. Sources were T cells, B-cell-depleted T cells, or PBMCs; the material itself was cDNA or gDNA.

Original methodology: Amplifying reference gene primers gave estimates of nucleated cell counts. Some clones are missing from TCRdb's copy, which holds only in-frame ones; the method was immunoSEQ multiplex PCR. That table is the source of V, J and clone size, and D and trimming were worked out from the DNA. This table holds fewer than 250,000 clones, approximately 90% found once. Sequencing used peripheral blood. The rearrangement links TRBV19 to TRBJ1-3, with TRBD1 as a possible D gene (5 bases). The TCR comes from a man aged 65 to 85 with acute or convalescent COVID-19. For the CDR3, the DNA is TGTGCCAGTAGTGTAACCGGAAGGGGAACTGGAAACACCATATATTTT. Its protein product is CASSVTGRGTGNTIYF.